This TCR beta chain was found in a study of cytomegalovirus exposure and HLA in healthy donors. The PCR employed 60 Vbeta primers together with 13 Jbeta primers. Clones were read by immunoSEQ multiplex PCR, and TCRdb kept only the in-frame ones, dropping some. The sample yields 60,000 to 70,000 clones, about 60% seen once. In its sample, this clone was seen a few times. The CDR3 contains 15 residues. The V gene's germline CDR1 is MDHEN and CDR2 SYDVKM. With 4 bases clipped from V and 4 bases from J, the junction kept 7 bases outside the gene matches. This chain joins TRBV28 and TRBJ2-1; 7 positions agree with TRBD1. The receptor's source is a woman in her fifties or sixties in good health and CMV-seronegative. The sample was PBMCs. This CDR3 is CASSSRMDRYNEQFF. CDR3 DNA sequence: TGTGCCAGCAGTTCTCGAATGGACAGGTACAATGAGCAGTTCTTC. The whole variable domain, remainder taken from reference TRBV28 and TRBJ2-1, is DVKVTQSSRYLVKRTGEKVFLECVQDMDHENMFWYRQDPGLGLRLIYFSYDVKMKEKGDIPEGYSVSREKKERFSLILESASTNQTSMYLCASSSRMDRYNEQFFGPGTRLTVL.